This T cell receptor (beta chain) was sequenced for a study of shared clonotypes between healthy human individuals. Per the germline V gene, CDR1 is MDHEN and CDR2 is SYDVKM. Trimming left V 6 bases short and J 0 bases short, with 12 bases between. The CDR3 sequence is 14 residues long. Assay: immunoSEQ multiplex PCR; the TCRdb copy retains only in-frame clones and omits some. The table lists 2 million to 3 million clones, 80% to 95% of them singletons. This clone came up once. This TCR was recovered from a man in his late teens or twenties in good health. Some clones in this sample may be carry-over from other donors' samples. The sequencing input was naive CD4+ T cells from PBMCs. Subset denoted: CD45RA+ positively selected. This chain links TRBV28 with TRBJ2-7; the D gene is possibly TRBD2 (5 bases). Written as DNA, the CDR3 is TGTGCCAGCAGCGAGGGCTCGAGCTCCTACGAGCAGTACTTC. It translates to CASSEGSSSYEQYF.